The T cell receptor beta chain described here comes from a study of CXCR3-negative and CXCR3-positive naive CD8 T cells. Study findings and constraints: CXCR3-positive naive cells carried more hydrophobic TRB CDR3s than CXCR3-negative ones.

Germline V lookup: CDR1 PRHDT, CDR2 FYEKMQ (reference sequence). The CDR3 has 13 residues. The method, 5' RACE with UMI labels, was used to prepare the TRB cDNA libraries. Following a re-call of the 5' RACE reads, TCRdb has one entry per CDR3 protein and lacks DNA. The sample is made up of 7,000 or so distinct CDR3 sequences, and the top ten hold under 2.5% of it. Note on this clonotype: Antigen specificity is unknown.

Sequencing was performed on naive CXCR3+ CD8+ T cells from blood. Subset indicated: CD45RO-CCR7+CD27+CD95- naive CD8+ T cells expressing CXCR3 (TNR3+). The J gene is TRBJ1-1, the V gene TRBV13. The TCR sequence derives from a human donor in good health. Some clones in this sample may be carry-over from other donors' samples. The CDR3: CASSSADLNEAFF.